Presented here are 29 T cell receptor beta chains from one specimen sequenced in a study of T-cell reconstitution after alpha-beta-depleted transplantation in children. Unique molecular identifiers were used in preparing the TCRbeta library. Via MiXCR, TCRdb re-called the PCR reads, giving one row per CDR3 protein. The table lists over 150,000 distinct CDR3 sequences, roughly 6.3% of them singletons, with approximately 4.1% in the top ten. Here the sequenced sample was PBMCs, taken before TCRalphabeta/CD19-depleted stem cell transplant. Every receptor here comes from a girl in the first two years of life with combined immunodeficiency, due to receive a stem cell transplant.

This clonotype was seen repeatedly, ten times or more. The genes are TRBV2 and TRBJ2-1; D assignment may be TRBD1 or TRBD2 (5 bases each). Germline CDR1 and CDR2: SNHLY and FYNNEI. The CDR3 loop spans 17 amino acids. Trimming removed 3 bases at V and 7 bases at J, with 22 bases between. CDR3 sequence (DNA): TGTGCCAGCAGTGATCCTAAAGAGGGACCTTATTGGAATGAGCAGTTCTTC. Translation gives CASSDPKEGPYWNEQFF.

V is TRBV7-3 and J is TRBJ2-1, with 12 bases that match TRBD2. The length of the CDR3 is 15 residues. V was clipped by 3 bases and J by 6 bases; unmatched bases: 3. Germline V gives CDR1 SGHTA, CDR2 FQGTGA. The CDR3 is CASSFTSGGPNEQFF. Here the CDR3 DNA reads TGTGCCAGCAGCTTCACTAGCGGGGGGCCCAATGAGCAGTTCTTC.

This clonotype was picked up many times. The chain is built from TRBV7-9 and TRBJ2-7; D is possibly TRBD1 (5 bases). V lost 4 bases and J 3 bases, leaving 22 bases between the germline ends. The CDR3 loop spans 17 amino acids. The germline V gene encodes CDR1 SEHNR and CDR2 FQNEAQ (reference sequence). For the CDR3, the DNA is TGTGCCAGCAGCTCCCCCGATATGACGGGCAGGGACTACGAGCAGTACTTC. This gives the protein CASSSPDMTGRDYEQYF.

This clonotype was picked up many times. This chain uses TRBV5-1 with TRBJ2-1, with TRBD2 matching over 12 bases. Unmatched junction bases numbered 0, after V lost 3 bases and J lost 2 bases. Germline V CDR1 and CDR2: SGHRS, YFSETQ. The CDR3 has 15 amino acids. This CDR3 is CASSWTSGTYNEQFF. The CDR3, as DNA: TGCGCCAGCAGCTGGACTAGCGGGACCTACAATGAGCAGTTCTTC.

This clonotype showed up many times. The chain has TRBV29-1 and TRBJ2-7; D might be TRBD1 (6 bases). The V end was cut by 5 bases, the J end by 6 bases, with 17 bases between. In germline, CDR1 is SQVTM, CDR2 ANQGSEA. This CDR3 region has 13 residues. In DNA, the CDR3 is TGCAGCGTTTCCCGACAGGCGCAAAGCGAGCAGTACTTC. Amino acids: CSVSRQAQSEQYF.

This clonotype was seen only a few times. V is TRBV28 and J is TRBJ1-3; 9 bases align to TRBD1. CDR3 length: 16 residues. After removal of 6 bases from V and 6 bases from J, the junction contained 12 bases not matched to a gene. Germline V gene sequence: CDR1 MDHEN, CDR2 SYDVKM. This chain's CDR3 is CASSPLLTGGLNTIYF. The CDR3 DNA follows: TGTGCCAGCAGCCCTCTACTCACAGGGGGCTTAAACACCATATATTTT.

This clonotype was detected ten times or more. The chain has TRBV29-1 and TRBJ2-1; 7 positions match TRBD2. Per germline, CDR1 SQVTM and CDR2 ANQGSEA. The V and J ends lost 6 bases and 8 bases, in that order; junction bases with no gene match: 13. The CDR3 consists of 14 residues. CDR3 in amino acids: CSVEPSGRYYEQFF. The CDR3 nucleotides are TGCAGCGTCGAACCTAGCGGAAGATATTATGAGCAGTTCTTC.

Ten or more counts support this clonotype. J is TRBJ1-2 and V is TRBV28; D is ambiguous. With 7 bases removed from V and 4 bases from J, the gap between germline ends came to 13 bases. The germline V gene has CDR1 MDHEN and CDR2 SYDVKM. The CDR3 runs to 13 residues. DNA of the CDR3: TGTGCCAGCACCGGCGGACGGTTCTATGGCTACACCTTC. Encoded protein: CASTGGRFYGYTF.

This clonotype was seen at least ten times. This rearrangement joins TRBV7-6 to TRBJ2-3, with 8 bases identical to TRBD1. The CDR3 is 17 amino acids. V lost 5 bases and J lost 2; bases outside the gene matches: 12. CDR1 is SGHVS and CDR2 is FNYEAQ in the germline V gene. The CDR3 coding sequence is TGTGCCAGCAGCGTAGAGTACCTGGGACAGGCCACAGATACGCAGTATTTT. It encodes CASSVEYLGQATDTQYF.

This clonotype was seen a few times. The gene calls are TRBV20-1 and TRBJ1-5; possible D gene TRBD1, 5 bases. V shed 1 base and J shed 0 bases, with 13 bases lying between them. Germline V gene lookup returns CDR1 DFQATT and CDR2 SNEGSKA (reference sequence). The CDR3 runs 16 residues. The CDR3 is CSARGDGVLSNQPQHF. CDR3 coding DNA: TGCAGTGCTAGAGGGGACGGAGTCCTTAGCAATCAGCCCCAGCATTTT.

The CDR3 sequence is CASSLTGRAKNIQYF. CDR3 in DNA: TGTGCCAGCAGCTTAACGGGGAGGGCCAAAAACATTCAGTACTTC. The gene calls are TRBV5-5 and TRBJ2-4; possibly TRBD2 for D (6 bases). V shed 2 bases and J shed 1 base, with 10 bases lying between them. The CDR3 extends over 15 amino acids. Germline V gene data show CDR1 as SGHKS and CDR2 as YYEKEE (reference sequence).

This clonotype turned up a few times. The chain uses TRBV7-2 and TRBJ2-5; 10 bases are shared with TRBD2. Germline-derived CDR1 and CDR2 are SGHTA and FQGNSA. V dropped 3 bases and J dropped 5; count of bases not matched to a gene: 9. The CDR3 totals 16 residues. The CDR3 sequence is CASSFPSGSDSETQYF. The CDR3 DNA follows: TGTGCCAGCAGCTTCCCTAGCGGGAGTGATTCGGAGACCCAGTACTTC. The variable domain in full, completed from reference TRBV7-2 and TRBJ2-5, reads GAGVSQSPSNKVTEKGKDVELRCDPISGHTALYWYRQSLGQGLEFLIYFQGNSAPDKSGLPSDRFSAERTGGSVSTLTIQRTQQEDSAVYLCASSFPSGSDSETQYFGPGTRLLVL.

Concerning this clonotype: This clone may be a read error of a much larger clone one base away. No conserved phenylalanine or tryptophan ends this CDR3, so it is likely a read error. This sequence joins TRBV20-1 and TRBJ1-1; tentative D call: TRBD1 (6 bases). The V gene's germline CDR1 is DFQATT and CDR2 SNEGSKA (reference sequence). This CDR3 has 13 amino acids. V was shortened by 6 bases and J by 1 base, with 12 bases between the two germline ends. The CDR3 protein is CSAKKQGNTEAFS. The DNA of the CDR3 is TGCAGTGCAAAAAAACAGGGGAACACTGAAGCTTTCTCT.

This clonotype was recorded at least ten times. In DNA, the CDR3 is TGTGCCAGCAGCTTATATCCGGGACCCTCACCTACCTACGAGCAGTACTTC. Translating it yields CASSLYPGPSPTYEQYF. The genes are TRBV7-9 and TRBJ2-7, with D perhaps assigned TRBD1 or TRBD2 (5 bases each). The CDR3 has 17 amino acids. Germline CDR1 and CDR2: SEHNR and FQNEAQ (reference sequence). Trimming pared 2 bases from V and 2 bases from J, leaving 19 bases between.

This clonotype was observed a few times. The V gene is TRBV20-1, the J gene TRBJ2-7, with TRBD2 matching 8 bases. Trimming at V came to 0 bases and at J to 2 bases, leaving 15 bases not matched to a gene. Per germline, CDR1 DFQATT and CDR2 SNEGSKA (reference sequence). CDR3 length: 18 amino acids. The DNA of the CDR3 is TGCAGTGCTAGAGATCTGGGCCTGGGCGGGGGGCCGACCTACGAGCAGTACTTC. Residues: CSARDLGLGGGPTYEQYF.

This clonotype has at least ten counts. The chain has TRBV7-8 and TRBJ2-3; D unclear. CDR1 and CDR2 from the germline V gene are SGHVS and FQNEAQ. V was pared by 4 bases and J by 7 bases, with 15 bases between. The CDR3 totals 14 residues. In DNA form, the CDR3 reads TGTGCCAGCAGCTCCCTTAAGGGTGAAAATACGCAGTATTTT. This sequence encodes CASSSLKGENTQYF. Full variable domain (outside the CDR3, taken from reference TRBV7-8 and TRBJ2-3): GAGVSQSPRYKVAKRGQDVALRCDPISGHVSLFWYQQALGQGPEFLTYFQNEAQLDKSGLPSDRFFAERPEGSVSTLKIQRTQQEDSAVYLCASSSLKGENTQYFGPGTRLTVL.

To note about this clonotype: This may come from a read error, since a much larger clone is one base off. V is TRBV28 and J is TRBJ1-5, with D tentatively TRBD1 (5 bases). The CDR3 has 15 amino acids. Germline loops: CDR1 MDHEN, CDR2 SYDVKM. CDR3 coding DNA: TGTGACAGCAGTTTACTTAGGGGATACAATCAGCCCCAGCATTTT. Translated, it gives CDSSLLRGYNQPQHF.

In its sample, this clonotype was seen many times. The V gene is TRBV6-2 or TRBV6-3, the J gene TRBJ2-1; the match to TRBD2 covers 9 bases. The germline CDR1 and CDR2 sequences are MNHEY and SVGEGT. V dropped 5 bases and J dropped 5; count of bases not matched to a gene: 7. This CDR3 has 15 residues. The CDR3 region has the DNA TGTGCCAGCAGTCCCAGGGAGCGGGGGGACAATGAGCAGTTCTTC. The encoded protein is CASSPRERGDNEQFF.

This clonotype was picked up one time. Being one base from a much bigger clone, this may be a read error. Lacking the conserved final phenylalanine or tryptophan, this CDR3 likely reflects a read error. The rearrangement uses TRBV9 and TRBJ1-1; possible D gene TRBD1, 5 bases. Germline V gene sequence: CDR1 SGDLS, CDR2 YYNGEE. The CDR3 runs 16 residues. V shed 0 bases and J shed 1 base, with 13 bases lying between them. The CDR3 nucleotides read TGTGCCAGCAGCGTAGCCCTGACAGTACCGAACACTGAAGCTTTCTCT. It is translated as CASSVALTVPNTEAFS.

This clonotype occurred a few times. The chain carries TRBV25-1 and TRBJ2-5, with 9 bases that match TRBD1. The CDR3 consists of 14 residues. Germline assignment: CDR1 MGHDK and CDR2 SYGVNS. Losses at the gene ends were 7 bases for V and 5 bases for J; bases not matched to a gene: 8. The chain's CDR3 is CASKITGGIETQYF. Here the CDR3 DNA reads TGTGCCAGCAAGATTACAGGGGGCATCGAGACCCAGTACTTC.

Points on this clonotype: This could be a read error, since a much larger clone is one nucleotide away. It is likely a read error, because the conserved phenylalanine at the end of the CDR3 is missing. V usage is TRBV7-9 and J usage is TRBJ2-7; 7 nucleotides agree with TRBD2. This CDR3 spans 15 amino acids. With 2 bases clipped from V and 1 base from J, the junction kept 5 bases outside the gene matches. Germline-derived CDR1 and CDR2 are SEHNR and FQNEAQ (reference sequence). This chain's CDR3 is CASSLLGEGSYEQYL. For the CDR3, the DNA is TGTGCCAGCAGCTTATTAGGGGAGGGTTCCTACGAGCAGTACTTA.

This clonotype appeared many times. The chain couples TRBV7-3 to TRBJ2-1; 14 bases match TRBD2. The V gene end was trimmed by 3 bases and the J gene end by 1 base; junction bases not matched to a gene: 11. CDR1 and CDR2 from the germline V gene are SGHTA and FQGTGA. This CDR3 is built from 20 residues. In DNA, the CDR3 is TGTGCCAGCAGCTTGATGGGAGGGACTAGCGGGAGCAAATCCTACAATGAGCAGTTCTTC. Protein: CASSLMGGTSGSKSYNEQFF.

This clonotype was seen many times. The genes are TRBV6-2 or TRBV6-3 and TRBJ2-2, with a possible D match to TRBD1 (6 bases). This CDR3 comprises 15 residues. Germline loops: CDR1 MNHEY, CDR2 SVGEGT. V was trimmed by 6 bases and J by 4 bases, leaving 15 bases between them. The CDR3 DNA follows: TGTGCCAGCAGCAGGACACAGGGTGGCACCGGGGAGCTGTTTTTT. It is translated as CASSRTQGGTGELFF.

The chain employs TRBV2 and TRBJ2-7, with TRBD1 as a possible D gene (5 bases). Germline CDR1 is SNHLY and CDR2 is FYNNEI. V gave up 1 base and J gave up 0 bases, with 13 bases separating them. The CDR3 is 16 amino acids. DNA for the CDR3: TGTGCCAGCAGTGAAGAAGGGGATACCTTCTCCTACGAGCAGTACTTC. Translating it yields CASSEEGDTFSYEQYF.

This clonotype was recorded a few times. This rearrangement joins TRBV7-7 to TRBJ1-4, with D tentatively TRBD1 (6 bases). With 8 bases removed from V and 7 bases from J, the gap between germline ends came to 23 bases. The germline gives CDR1 SSHAT, CDR2 FNYEAQ (reference sequence). The CDR3 has 16 residues. The CDR3 sequence is CASGWGARELGEKLFF. DNA for the CDR3: TGTGCCAGCGGGTGGGGGGCTCGTGAGTTGGGTGAAAAACTGTTTTTT.

This clonotype has a count of ten or more. V and J are TRBV12-3 or TRBV12-4 and TRBJ2-1; TRBD2 agrees at 9 bases. The CDR3 sequence is 14 residues long. After removal of 3 bases from V and 5 bases from J, the junction contained 2 bases not matched to a gene. CDR3: CASSFSGRNNEQFF. The DNA of the CDR3 is TGTGCCAGCAGTTTTAGCGGGAGAAACAATGAGCAGTTCTTC.

There are many counts of this clonotype. This chain joins TRBV15 and TRBJ1-5; 9 positions agree with TRBD1. CDR1 LNHNV and CDR2 YYDKDF come from the germline V gene (reference sequence). The CDR3 runs to 14 residues. Trimming cost V 8 bases and J 7 bases; bases outside gene matches: 9. CDR3 loop: CATRYRGLGQPQHF. CDR3 nucleotides: TGTGCCACCCGGTACAGGGGGCTAGGACAGCCCCAGCATTTT. Full variable domain (rest looked up from reference TRBV15 and TRBJ1-5): DAMVIQNPRYQVTQFGKPVTLSCSQTLNHNVMYWYQQKSSQAPKLLFHYYDKDFNNEADTPDNFQSRRPNTSFCFLDIRSPGLGDTAMYLCATRYRGLGQPQHFGDGTRLSIL.

This clonotype was found many times. This rearrangement joins TRBV9 to TRBJ2-4; no reliable D call. V dropped 0 bases and J dropped 0 bases, with 4 bases sitting between them. Germline V gene data show CDR1 as SGDLS and CDR2 as YYNGEE. This CDR3 region has 14 residues. The CDR3: CASSVGLAKNIQYF. CDR3 bases: TGTGCCAGCAGCGTAGGACTAGCCAAAAACATTCAGTACTTC.

This clonotype showed up just a few times. The genes are TRBV28 and TRBJ2-1; 15 positions agree with TRBD2. This CDR3 region has 19 residues. The V segment lost 8 bases and the J segment 0 bases; nucleotides outside the gene matches: 11. The germline V gene encodes CDR1 MDHEN and CDR2 SYDVKM. DNA for the CDR3: TGTGCCAGCCTAACCCCGGGACTAGCGGGAGGTAGCTCCTACAATGAGCAGTTCTTC. Encoded protein: CASLTPGLAGGSSYNEQFF.